The present entry profiles one TCR beta chain with its context. The antigen is not known. CDR1 is MNHEY, CDR2 SVGAGI, per germline. The CDR3 totals 15 residues. The source of the sample is a study of cytomegalovirus exposure and HLA in healthy donors. Regarding the study as a whole: Using the classifier, cytomegalovirus status was reportedly diagnosed with high specificity and sensitivity. When the data were analyzed later, several of the most significant clusters appeared to be linked to common viral pathogens. A later analysis associated 16,951 TCR beta sequences with HLA alleles at a 0.05 false discovery rate. A later analysis reportedly identified an Asian-associated ancestry cluster as carrying fewer N-insertions than the 666-donor mean.

PCR amplification relied on 60 Vbeta primers (plus 13 Jbeta primers). Only in-frame clones appear in the TCRdb table, and some are missing; sequencing was by immunoSEQ multiplex PCR. Of around 200,000 clones detected, 80% appear once; the ten largest clones hold 6.3%. The origin of this receptor is a man aged 35-49 years in good health and CMV-seropositive. The specimen was PBMCs. J is TRBJ2-5 and V is TRBV6-5; D is perhaps TRBD2 (5 bases). TRBJ2-7 matches the DNA end more closely, so the J call is doubtful. The DNA for the CDR3 is TGTGCCAGCACCGCATTGGGCGAGGGCGTCAACGAGCAGTACTTC. Encoded protein: CASTALGEGVNEQYF.